This T cell receptor beta chain stems from a study of beta chain features in type 1 diabetes. This CDR3 has 15 residues. From germline, CDR1 is MNHNS and CDR2 SASEGT. V was clipped by 6 bases and J by 1 base, with 10 bases between them. The study reverse transcribed the entire isolated RNA, so it sequenced expressed TCRB transcripts. Repertoires were generated with immunoSEQ multiplex PCR, while TCRdb's copy carries only in-frame clones and drops some. The table includes about 150,000 clones, around 8% detected once. It was one heparinised blood draw, averaging roughly 0.11 L, that each donor gave. All of the sorted populations showed purity greater than 95%.

The TCR comes from a man aged 18 to 30 in good health. Sequencing was done on a sample of central memory CD4+ T cells from blood. The chain carries TRBV6-1 and TRBJ2-6, with D possibly TRBD2 on 5 matching bases. CDR3 bases: TGTGCCAGCAGGGACTCGAGGTCTGGGGCCAACGTCCTGACTTTC. The encoded protein is CASRDSRSGANVLTF.